The clone carrying this T cell receptor beta chain showed up many times. Its antigen is unidentified. The data derive from a study of T-cell reconstitution after alpha-beta-depleted transplantation in children. Between the trimmed V and J ends, which lost 0 bases and 3 bases, there was a span of 11 bases. CDR1 and CDR2 (germline): LGHDT, YNNKEL (reference sequence). The length of the CDR3 is 15 residues. Unique molecular identifiers were built into the TCRbeta library. One entry per CDR3 protein, called by TCRdb with MiXCR from the PCR reads. The sample holds roughly 220,000 distinct CDR3 sequences, 7% to 9% seen once. Study-wide results and caveats: Counts and diversity of T cells one year after transplant came mostly from newly produced T cells. About two months after transplant, alpha-beta T cells reportedly came from several hundred expanded graft clones.

V usage is TRBV3-1 and J usage is TRBJ1-1, with a weak D call TRBD1 (6 bases). This TCR was sampled from a male patient under 10 years old who had a stem cell transplant for acute myeloid leukemia, so the T cells may come from the graft donor. This specimen was PBMCs, mostly from graft donor cells, taken 360 days after TCRalphabeta/CD19-depleted stem cell transplant. CDR3 in amino acids: CASSQDGAGDTEAFF. The CDR3 nucleotides are TGTGCCAGCAGCCAAGATGGGGCAGGGGACACTGAAGCTTTCTTT.